These T cell receptor beta chains were read from a single sample in a study of blood T cell repertoires in COVID-19. The data were produced by immunoSEQ multiplex PCR, yet TCRdb's version contains in-frame clones alone and is incomplete. The table shows 250,000 to 350,000 clones, with about 87% occurring only once. The sequencing sample was made of PBMCs or T cells enriched from blood (not recorded which). The receptors stem from a woman aged 45 to 65 who had recovered from COVID-19. Both conserved end residues are part of each CDR3. D genes are given only for firm matches. Expanded clones get a size class; other rows say once, few or many, or leave the size out.

v_gene: TRBV4-3
abundance: NA
d_gene: NA
j_gene: TRBJ1-2
CDR3nt: TGCGCCAGCAGCCAAGAGGGCAGGGCAGATGGCTACACCTTC
CDR3aa: CASSQEGRADGYTF

v_gene: TRBV6-5
abundance: NA
d_gene: TRBD2
j_gene: TRBJ2-7
CDR3nt: TGTGCCAGCACTTCCCCGGGGGGGCTACGCGAGCAGTACTTC
CDR3aa: CASTSPGGLREQYF

v_gene: TRBV28
abundance: NA
d_gene: NA
j_gene: TRBJ2-7
CDR3nt: TGTGCCAGCAGTTTACGAGCGGGTGGAGAGCAGTACTTC
CDR3aa: CASSLRAGGEQYF

v_gene: TRBV5-1
abundance: NA
d_gene: NA
j_gene: TRBJ1-1
CDR3nt: TGCGCCAGCAGCTTGGTAGCCAAAATGAACACTGAAGCTTTCTTT
CDR3aa: CASSLVAKMNTEAFF

v_gene: TRBV7-9
abundance: NA
d_gene: TRBD1
j_gene: TRBJ1-1
CDR3nt: TGTGCCAGCAGCGATTCGGGACAGGGATCTCCTGAAGCTTTCTTT
CDR3aa: CASSDSGQGSPEAFF

v_gene: TRBV7-9
abundance: NA
d_gene: TRBD1
j_gene: TRBJ1-1
CDR3nt: TGTGCCAGCAGCTTAGACTTTTTCGGTGGGCAGGGGGGCACTGAAGCTTTCTTT
CDR3aa: CASSLDFFGGQGGTEAFF

v_gene: TRBV4-1
abundance: NA
d_gene: TRBD1
j_gene: TRBJ2-3
CDR3nt: TGCGCCAGCAGCCAGAGACAGGGAGGCACAGATACGCAGTATTTT
CDR3aa: CASSQRQGGTDTQYF

v_gene: TRBV9
abundance: NA
d_gene: NA
j_gene: TRBJ1-5
CDR3nt: TGTGCCAGCAGCGTATCTGGGGGGAATCAGCCCCAGCATTTT
CDR3aa: CASSVSGGNQPQHF

v_gene: TRBV5-6
abundance: NA
d_gene: NA
j_gene: TRBJ2-3
CDR3nt: TGTGCCAGCAGCTTGAGCGGAATTACTAGCACAGATACGCAGTATTTT
CDR3aa: CASSLSGITSTDTQYF

v_gene: TRBV20-1
abundance: NA
d_gene: TRBD1
j_gene: TRBJ1-1
CDR3nt: TGCAGTGCTAGTAGAGAGACAGGGGAATGGAACACTGAAGCTTTCTTT
CDR3aa: CSASRETGEWNTEAFF

v_gene: TRBV9
abundance: NA
d_gene: NA
j_gene: TRBJ1-3
CDR3nt: TGTGCCAGCAGCGTGACAGATGGAAACACCATATATTTT
CDR3aa: CASSVTDGNTIYF

v_gene: TRBV27
abundance: NA
d_gene: TRBD1
j_gene: TRBJ2-1
CDR3nt: TGTGCCAGCAGAACACAGGGGGCGATTAATGAGCAGTTCTTC
CDR3aa: CASRTQGAINEQFF

v_gene: TRBV6-5
abundance: NA
d_gene: NA
j_gene: TRBJ2-5
CDR3nt: TGTGCCAGCAGCCAGGGCCGCGAGACCCAGTACTTC
CDR3aa: CASSQGRETQYF

v_gene: TRBV10-3
abundance: NA
d_gene: TRBD1
j_gene: TRBJ1-1
CDR3nt: TGTGCCATCTCGCGACAGGGCACTGAAGCTTTCTTT
CDR3aa: CAISRQGTEAFF

v_gene: TRBV18
abundance: NA
d_gene: NA
j_gene: TRBJ1-1
CDR3nt: TGTGCCAGCTCACCGCTACAGACCATAAAGAACACTGAAGCTTTCTTT
CDR3aa: CASSPLQTIKNTEAFF

v_gene: TRBV7-9
abundance: NA
d_gene: TRBD1
j_gene: TRBJ1-1
CDR3nt: TGTGCCAGCAGCTTAGAAGGGACAGGGAGGACCACTGAAGCTTTCTTT
CDR3aa: CASSLEGTGRTTEAFF

v_gene: TRBV5-1
abundance: NA
d_gene: TRBD1
j_gene: TRBJ1-2
CDR3nt: TGCGCCAGCAGCTTGCCAGGGGGCGTCGGTGGCTACACCTTC
CDR3aa: CASSLPGGVGGYTF

v_gene: TRBV7-2
abundance: few
d_gene: NA
j_gene: TRBJ2-1
CDR3nt: TGTGCCAGCAGCTCCAGAGGGAGCGGCGATGAGCAGTTCTTC
CDR3aa: CASSSRGSGDEQFF

v_gene: TRBV6-2/TRBV6-3
abundance: NA
d_gene: NA
j_gene: TRBJ2-3
CDR3nt: TGTGCCAGCAGTCCCAGAGGGGGGGGGTCGTCAGATACGCAGTATTTT
CDR3aa: CASSPRGGGSSDTQYF

v_gene: TRBV15
abundance: NA
d_gene: NA
j_gene: TRBJ1-5
CDR3nt: TGTGCCACCAGCAGTCAGGTGGGTAATCAGCCCCAGCATTTT
CDR3aa: CATSSQVGNQPQHF

v_gene: TRBV19
abundance: NA
d_gene: NA
j_gene: TRBJ1-5
CDR3nt: TGTGCCAGTAACCCGACAGGCAATCAGCCCCAGCATTTT
CDR3aa: CASNPTGNQPQHF

v_gene: TRBV9
abundance: NA
d_gene: TRBD2
j_gene: TRBJ2-3
CDR3nt: TGTGCCAGCAGCCCGGGACTAGCGGGAGGGCCTGATACGCAGTATTTT
CDR3aa: CASSPGLAGGPDTQYF

v_gene: TRBV30
abundance: NA
d_gene: TRBD1
j_gene: TRBJ1-6
CDR3nt: TGTGCCTGGAGTAGGACAGGGGTAAATTCACCCCTCCACTTT
CDR3aa: CAWSRTGVNSPLHF

v_gene: TRBV27
abundance: NA
d_gene: NA
j_gene: TRBJ1-6
CDR3nt: TGTGCCAGCGCCCCTCAGGGCCAAAGATTGGGTAATTCACCCCTCCACTTT
CDR3aa: CASAPQGQRLGNSPLHF

v_gene: TRBV4-1
abundance: NA
d_gene: TRBD1
j_gene: TRBJ1-3
CDR3nt: TGCGCCAGCAGCCAAGCAGGACAGGCTGGAAACACCATATATTTT
CDR3aa: CASSQAGQAGNTIYF

v_gene: TRBV15
abundance: NA
d_gene: NA
j_gene: TRBJ1-5
CDR3nt: TGTGCCACCAGCAGAGATCAGGGGAGGGAATGGGATTATAGCAATCAGCCCCAGCATTTT
CDR3aa: CATSRDQGREWDYSNQPQHF

v_gene: TRBV6-2/TRBV6-3
abundance: NA
d_gene: NA
j_gene: TRBJ2-3
CDR3nt: TGTGCCAGCAGTTACGCGTGGGATACGCAGTATTTT
CDR3aa: CASSYAWDTQYF

v_gene: TRBV4-3
abundance: NA
d_gene: NA
j_gene: TRBJ1-1
CDR3nt: TGCGCCAGCAGCCAAGATCGCCTCGGCGGGGCTTTCTTT
CDR3aa: CASSQDRLGGAFF

v_gene: TRBV30
abundance: NA
d_gene: NA
j_gene: TRBJ2-7
CDR3nt: TGTGCCTGGAAGGGCGATACAGGCCACTACGAGCAGTACTTC
CDR3aa: CAWKGDTGHYEQYF

v_gene: TRBV6-4
abundance: NA
d_gene: NA
j_gene: TRBJ2-7
CDR3nt: TGTGCCAGCAGTGACTGCGAATCGTGCTTCTACGAGCAGTACTTC
CDR3aa: CASSDCESCFYEQYF

v_gene: TRBV30
abundance: once
d_gene: TRBD1
j_gene: TRBJ1-2
CDR3nt: TGTGCCTGGAGTCCAGGGGGCGGTTATGGCTACACCTTC
CDR3aa: CAWSPGGGYGYTF

v_gene: TRBV9
abundance: NA
d_gene: NA
j_gene: TRBJ2-2
CDR3nt: TGTGCCAGCAGCACACCCACCGGGGAGCTGTTTTTT
CDR3aa: CASSTPTGELFF

v_gene: TRBV30
abundance: once
d_gene: TRBD2
j_gene: TRBJ2-5
CDR3nt: TGTGCCTGGAGTCCCACTAGCGTCCAAGAGACCCAGTACTTC
CDR3aa: CAWSPTSVQETQYF

v_gene: TRBV30
abundance: NA
d_gene: TRBD2
j_gene: TRBJ2-6
CDR3nt: TGTGCCTGGAGTCCGGGGACTAGCGGGAGGGTTGGGGCCAACGTCCTGACTTTC
CDR3aa: CAWSPGTSGRVGANVLTF

v_gene: TRBV24-1
abundance: NA
d_gene: NA
j_gene: TRBJ1-1
CDR3nt: TGTGCCACCAGCGGATCGACTGCCGATCACACTGAAGCTTTCTTT
CDR3aa: CATSGSTADHTEAFF

v_gene: TRBV27
abundance: NA
d_gene: TRBD2
j_gene: TRBJ2-1
CDR3nt: TGTGCCAGCAGTTGGGCGGGAGTTCTGTCCAATGAGCAGTTCTTC
CDR3aa: CASSWAGVLSNEQFF

v_gene: TRBV5-5
abundance: NA
d_gene: NA
j_gene: TRBJ1-2
CDR3nt: TGTGCCAGCAGCCTAGGCTCTAACTATGGCTACACCTTC
CDR3aa: CASSLGSNYGYTF

v_gene: TRBV6-2/TRBV6-3
abundance: NA
d_gene: TRBD2
j_gene: TRBJ2-1
CDR3nt: TGTGCCAGCAGGCCTATGACTAGCCGGAGTACTCTTGAGCAGTTCTTC
CDR3aa: CASRPMTSRSTLEQFF

v_gene: TRBV18
abundance: once
d_gene: NA
j_gene: TRBJ2-2
CDR3nt: TGTGCCAGCTCTGGCCGTCTGGTGAAGAACACCGGGGAGCTGTTTTTT
CDR3aa: CASSGRLVKNTGELFF

v_gene: TRBV7-3
abundance: NA
d_gene: TRBD1
j_gene: TRBJ1-1
CDR3nt: TGTGCCAGCAGCCTACAGGGGGCAAGTGAAGCTTTCTTT
CDR3aa: CASSLQGASEAFF

v_gene: TRBV3-1/TRBV3-2
abundance: NA
d_gene: NA
j_gene: TRBJ2-7
CDR3nt: TGTGCCAGCAGCCAAGGACTAGGTGCCCACGAGCAGTACTTC
CDR3aa: CASSQGLGAHEQYF

v_gene: TRBV18
abundance: NA
d_gene: TRBD1
j_gene: TRBJ1-1
CDR3nt: TGTGCCAGCTCACCAATACAGGGGGCTGAAGCTTTCTTT
CDR3aa: CASSPIQGAEAFF

v_gene: TRBV4-1
abundance: NA
d_gene: NA
j_gene: TRBJ1-1
CDR3nt: TGCGCCAGCAGCGGAGGACGCCGAGGTGTGAACACTGAAGCTTTCTTT
CDR3aa: CASSGGRRGVNTEAFF

v_gene: TRBV4-3
abundance: NA
d_gene: NA
j_gene: TRBJ2-1
CDR3nt: TGCGCCAGCAGCCCCGTTTGGGGGGAGTTTGATGAGCAGTTCTTC
CDR3aa: CASSPVWGEFDEQFF

v_gene: TRBV28
abundance: NA
d_gene: NA
j_gene: TRBJ2-2
CDR3nt: TGTGCCAGCCTGCTCCGGGATAACACCGGGGAGCTGTTTTTT
CDR3aa: CASLLRDNTGELFF

v_gene: TRBV24-1
abundance: NA
d_gene: TRBD1
j_gene: TRBJ2-2
CDR3nt: TGTGCCACCAGTGCCTCGACAGGGTCGAACACCGGGGAGCTGTTTTTT
CDR3aa: CATSASTGSNTGELFF

v_gene: TRBV19
abundance: NA
d_gene: TRBD2
j_gene: TRBJ2-7
CDR3nt: TGTGCCAGTAGTATTCAAGCGGGAGGTATGGTGAACGAGCAGTACTTC
CDR3aa: CASSIQAGGMVNEQYF

v_gene: TRBV12-3/TRBV12-4
abundance: NA
d_gene: NA
j_gene: TRBJ2-1
CDR3nt: TGTGCCAGCTATGCGGGACCCTACAATGAGCAGTTCTTC
CDR3aa: CASYAGPYNEQFF

v_gene: TRBV19
abundance: NA
d_gene: TRBD1
j_gene: TRBJ1-3
CDR3nt: TGTGCCAGCTTGGACAGGCGGTACACCATATATTTT
CDR3aa: CASLDRRYTIYF

v_gene: TRBV7-2
abundance: many
d_gene: TRBD2
j_gene: TRBJ2-2
CDR3nt: TGTGCCAGCGCTAGCGGGAGTCGGGCGAACACCGGGGAGCTGTTTTTT
CDR3aa: CASASGSRANTGELFF

v_gene: TRBV6-2/TRBV6-3
abundance: NA
d_gene: TRBD1
j_gene: TRBJ2-6
CDR3nt: TGTGCCAGCAGTCATGGACAGGGGTGGTCTGGGGCCAACGTCCTGACTTTC
CDR3aa: CASSHGQGWSGANVLTF

v_gene: TRBV18
abundance: NA
d_gene: TRBD1
j_gene: TRBJ1-1
CDR3nt: TGTGCCAGCCGCGGACAGGTCCGGACTGAAGCTTTCTTT
CDR3aa: CASRGQVRTEAFF

v_gene: TRBV3-1/TRBV3-2
abundance: NA
d_gene: NA
j_gene: TRBJ1-1
CDR3nt: TGTGCCAGCAGTGCGACCGGAGGGGACACTGAAGCTTTCTTT
CDR3aa: CASSATGGDTEAFF

v_gene: TRBV11-2
abundance: NA
d_gene: TRBD1
j_gene: TRBJ2-2
CDR3nt: TGTGCCAGCAGTCGGGACAGCACCGGGGAGCTGTTTTTT
CDR3aa: CASSRDSTGELFF

v_gene: TRBV13
abundance: NA
d_gene: TRBD2
j_gene: TRBJ2-3
CDR3nt: TGTGCCAGCAGCTTAGGGCTAGCGGCAGATACGCAGTATTTT
CDR3aa: CASSLGLAADTQYF

v_gene: TRBV3-1/TRBV3-2
abundance: NA
d_gene: NA
j_gene: TRBJ2-1
CDR3nt: TGTGCCAGCAGCCTTCTAGGAAATGAGCAGTTCTTC
CDR3aa: CASSLLGNEQFF

v_gene: TRBV6-5
abundance: few
d_gene: NA
j_gene: TRBJ2-7
CDR3nt: TGTGCCAGCAGATCAACAGGGTCCGCCTACGAGCAGTACTTC
CDR3aa: CASRSTGSAYEQYF

v_gene: TRBV13
abundance: NA
d_gene: TRBD2
j_gene: TRBJ2-7
CDR3nt: TGTGCCAGCAGCTCCTGGACTAGCGGGAGGACCGAGCAGTACTTC
CDR3aa: CASSSWTSGRTEQYF